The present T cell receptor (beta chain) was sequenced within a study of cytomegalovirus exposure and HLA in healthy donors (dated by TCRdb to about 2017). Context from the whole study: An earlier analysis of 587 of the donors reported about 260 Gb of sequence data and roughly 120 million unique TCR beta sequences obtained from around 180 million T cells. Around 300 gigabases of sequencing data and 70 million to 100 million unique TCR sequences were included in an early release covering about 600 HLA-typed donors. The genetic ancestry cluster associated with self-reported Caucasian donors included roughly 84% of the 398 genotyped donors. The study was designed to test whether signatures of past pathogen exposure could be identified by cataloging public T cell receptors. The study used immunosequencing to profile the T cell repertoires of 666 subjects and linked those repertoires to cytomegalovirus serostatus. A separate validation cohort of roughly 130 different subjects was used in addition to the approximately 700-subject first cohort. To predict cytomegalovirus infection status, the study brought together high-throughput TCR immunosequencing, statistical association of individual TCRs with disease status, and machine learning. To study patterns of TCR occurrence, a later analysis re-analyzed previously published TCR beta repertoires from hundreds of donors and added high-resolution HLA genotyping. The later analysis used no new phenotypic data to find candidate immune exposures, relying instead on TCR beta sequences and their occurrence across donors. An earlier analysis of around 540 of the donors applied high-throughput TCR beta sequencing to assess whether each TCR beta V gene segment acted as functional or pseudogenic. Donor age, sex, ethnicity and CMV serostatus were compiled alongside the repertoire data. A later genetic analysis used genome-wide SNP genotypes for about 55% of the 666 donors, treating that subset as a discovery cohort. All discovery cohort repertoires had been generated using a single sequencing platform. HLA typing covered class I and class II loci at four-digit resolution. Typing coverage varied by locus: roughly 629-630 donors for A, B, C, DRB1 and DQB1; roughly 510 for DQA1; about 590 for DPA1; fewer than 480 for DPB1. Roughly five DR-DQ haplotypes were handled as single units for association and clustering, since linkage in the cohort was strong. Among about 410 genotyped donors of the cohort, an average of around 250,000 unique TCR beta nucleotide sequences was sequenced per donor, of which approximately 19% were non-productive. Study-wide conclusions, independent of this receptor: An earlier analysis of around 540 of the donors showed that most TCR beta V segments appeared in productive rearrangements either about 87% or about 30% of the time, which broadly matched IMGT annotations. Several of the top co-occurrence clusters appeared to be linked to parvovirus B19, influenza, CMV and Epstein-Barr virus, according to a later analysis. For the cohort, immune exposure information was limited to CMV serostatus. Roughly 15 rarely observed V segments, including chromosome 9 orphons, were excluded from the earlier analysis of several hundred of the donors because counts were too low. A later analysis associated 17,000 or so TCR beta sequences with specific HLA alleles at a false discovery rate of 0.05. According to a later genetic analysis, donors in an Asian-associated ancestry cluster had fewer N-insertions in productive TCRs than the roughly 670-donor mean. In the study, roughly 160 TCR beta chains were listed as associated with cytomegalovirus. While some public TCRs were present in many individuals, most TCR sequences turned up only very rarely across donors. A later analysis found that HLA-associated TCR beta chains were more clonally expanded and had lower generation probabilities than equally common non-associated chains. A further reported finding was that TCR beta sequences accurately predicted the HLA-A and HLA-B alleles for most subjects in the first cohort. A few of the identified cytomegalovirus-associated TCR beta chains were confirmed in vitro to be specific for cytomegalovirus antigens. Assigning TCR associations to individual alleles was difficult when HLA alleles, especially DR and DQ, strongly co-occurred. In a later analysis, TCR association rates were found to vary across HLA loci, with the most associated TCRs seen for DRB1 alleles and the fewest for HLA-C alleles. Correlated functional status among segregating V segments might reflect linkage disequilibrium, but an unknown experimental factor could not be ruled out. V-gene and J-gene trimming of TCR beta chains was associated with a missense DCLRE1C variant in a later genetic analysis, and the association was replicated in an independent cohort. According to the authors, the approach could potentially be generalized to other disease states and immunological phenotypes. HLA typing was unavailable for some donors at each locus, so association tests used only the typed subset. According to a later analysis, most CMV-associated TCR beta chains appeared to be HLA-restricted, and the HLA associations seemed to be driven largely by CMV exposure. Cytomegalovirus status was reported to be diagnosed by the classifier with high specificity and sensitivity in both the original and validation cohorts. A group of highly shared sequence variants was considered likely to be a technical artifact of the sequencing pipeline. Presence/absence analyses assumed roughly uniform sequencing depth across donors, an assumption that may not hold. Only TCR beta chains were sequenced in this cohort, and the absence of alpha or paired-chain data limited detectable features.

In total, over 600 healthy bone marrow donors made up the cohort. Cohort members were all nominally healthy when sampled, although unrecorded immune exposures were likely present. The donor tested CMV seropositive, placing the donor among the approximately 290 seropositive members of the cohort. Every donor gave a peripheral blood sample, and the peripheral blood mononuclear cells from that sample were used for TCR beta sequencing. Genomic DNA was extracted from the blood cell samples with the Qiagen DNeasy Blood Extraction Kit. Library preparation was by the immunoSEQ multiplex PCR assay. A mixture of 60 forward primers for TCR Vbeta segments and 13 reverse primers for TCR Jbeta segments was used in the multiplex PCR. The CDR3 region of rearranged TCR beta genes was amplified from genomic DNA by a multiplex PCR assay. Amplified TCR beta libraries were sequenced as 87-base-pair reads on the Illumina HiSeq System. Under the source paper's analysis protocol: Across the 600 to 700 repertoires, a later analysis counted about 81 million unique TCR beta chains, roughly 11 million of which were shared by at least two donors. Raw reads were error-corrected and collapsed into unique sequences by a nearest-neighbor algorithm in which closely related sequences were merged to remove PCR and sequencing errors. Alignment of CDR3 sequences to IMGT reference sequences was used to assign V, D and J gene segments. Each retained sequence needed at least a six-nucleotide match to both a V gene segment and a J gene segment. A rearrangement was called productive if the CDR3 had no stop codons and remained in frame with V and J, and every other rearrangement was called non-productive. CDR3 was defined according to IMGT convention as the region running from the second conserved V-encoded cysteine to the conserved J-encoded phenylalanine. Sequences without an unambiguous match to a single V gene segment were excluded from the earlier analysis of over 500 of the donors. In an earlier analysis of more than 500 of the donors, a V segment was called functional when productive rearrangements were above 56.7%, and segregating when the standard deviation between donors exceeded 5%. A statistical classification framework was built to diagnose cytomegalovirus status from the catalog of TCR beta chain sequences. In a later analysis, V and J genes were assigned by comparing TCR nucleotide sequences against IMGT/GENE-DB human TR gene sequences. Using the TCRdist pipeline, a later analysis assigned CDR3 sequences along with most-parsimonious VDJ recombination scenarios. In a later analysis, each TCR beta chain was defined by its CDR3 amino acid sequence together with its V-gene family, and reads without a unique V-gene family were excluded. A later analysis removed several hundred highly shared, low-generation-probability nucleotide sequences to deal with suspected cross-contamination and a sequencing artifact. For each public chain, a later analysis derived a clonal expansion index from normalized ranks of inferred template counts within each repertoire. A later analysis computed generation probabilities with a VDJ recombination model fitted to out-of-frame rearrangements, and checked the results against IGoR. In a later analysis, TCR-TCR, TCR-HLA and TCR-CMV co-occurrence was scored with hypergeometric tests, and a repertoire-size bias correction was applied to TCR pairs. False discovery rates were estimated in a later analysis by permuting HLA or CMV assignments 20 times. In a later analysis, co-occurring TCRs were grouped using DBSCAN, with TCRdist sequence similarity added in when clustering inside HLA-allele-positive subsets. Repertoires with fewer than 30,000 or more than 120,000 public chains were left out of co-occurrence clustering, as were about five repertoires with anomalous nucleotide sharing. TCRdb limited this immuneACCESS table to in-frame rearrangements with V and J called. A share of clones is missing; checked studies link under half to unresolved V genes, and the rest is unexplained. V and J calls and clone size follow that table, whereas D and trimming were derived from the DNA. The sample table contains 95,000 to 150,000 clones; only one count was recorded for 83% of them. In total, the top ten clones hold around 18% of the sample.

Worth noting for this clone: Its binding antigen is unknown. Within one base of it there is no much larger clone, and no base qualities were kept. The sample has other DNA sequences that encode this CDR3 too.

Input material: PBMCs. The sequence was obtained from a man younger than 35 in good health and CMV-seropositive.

This receptor has the CDR3 CASSYSSFNEKLFF. The bases are TGTGCCAGCAGTTACTCGTCGTTTAATGAAAAACTGTTTTTT. In this chain, TRBV6-5 is recombined with TRBJ1-4; the D gene cannot be resolved reliably. The germline ends are 6 bases apart after V is trimmed by 0 bases and J by 4 bases. The CDR3 spans 14 residues, from the cysteine through the phenylalanine. Only the CDR3 region is kept as DNA, spanning 42 bases read in frame from base 1. CDR1 and CDR2 were assigned from the germline V gene as MNHEY and SVGAGI.